This T cell receptor beta chain comes out of a study of cytomegalovirus exposure and HLA in healthy donors (dated by TCRdb to 2015 to 2018). Context from the whole study: An earlier analysis of several hundred of the donors reported around 280 Gb of sequence data and some 110 million unique TCR beta sequences obtained from about 180 million T cells. Roughly 300 gigabases of sequencing data and approximately 80 million unique TCR sequences were included in an early release covering around 600 HLA-typed donors. The genetic ancestry cluster associated with self-reported Caucasian donors included approximately 85% of the approximately 400 genotyped donors. The aim of the study was to test whether cataloging public T cell receptors could identify signatures of past pathogen exposure. The study profiled the T cell repertoires of about 720 subjects by immunosequencing and related them to cytomegalovirus serostatus. A separate validation cohort of over a hundred different subjects was used in addition to the roughly 640-subject first cohort. The study combined high-throughput TCR immunosequencing, statistical association of individual TCRs with disease status, and machine learning to predict cytomegalovirus infection status. A later analysis re-examined previously published TCR beta repertoires from more than 650 donors and added high-resolution HLA genotyping to investigate patterns of TCR occurrence. Rather than drawing on any new phenotypic data, the later analysis identified candidate immune exposures from TCR beta sequences and the way those sequences occurred across donors. To decide whether each TCR beta V gene segment behaved as functional or pseudogenic, an earlier analysis of some 600 of the donors relied on high-throughput TCR beta sequencing. Donor age, sex, ethnicity and CMV serostatus were compiled alongside the repertoire data. Genome-wide SNP genotypes for about 60% of the roughly 700 donors were used in a later genetic analysis, which treated that subset as a discovery cohort. All discovery cohort repertoires had been generated on a single sequencing platform. Both class I and class II loci were covered by HLA typing, at four-digit resolution. The number of typed donors differed by locus: roughly 629-640 for A, B, C, DRB1 and DQB1; 522 for DQA1; around 580 for DPA1; and some 450 for DPB1. A handful of DR-DQ haplotypes were handled as single units for association and clustering because linkage in the cohort was strong. On average, 235,054 unique TCR beta nucleotide sequences were sequenced per donor among 300 to 500 genotyped donors of the cohort, with around 19% of those sequences being non-productive.

To note about this clone: It has no known antigen specificity. It has no much larger one-base neighbor in the sample; base qualities were not kept.

The cohort consisted of hundreds of healthy bone marrow donors. All cohort members were sampled while nominally healthy, although unrecorded immune exposures were likely present. The donor was CMV seropositive and was included in the group of 270 or so seropositive cohort members. A peripheral blood sample was collected from each donor, and TCR beta sequencing was performed on peripheral blood mononuclear cells. The Qiagen DNeasy Blood Extraction Kit was used to extract genomic DNA from the blood cell samples. Overall results and qualifications from the work: A further reported finding was that TCR beta sequences accurately predicted the HLA-A and HLA-B alleles for most subjects in the first cohort. A later analysis found that HLA-associated TCR beta chains were more clonally expanded and had lower generation probabilities than equally common non-associated chains. Specific HLA alleles were associated with 15,000 to 20,000 TCR beta sequences at a false discovery rate of 0.05 in a later analysis. A later analysis reported that several top co-occurrence clusters appeared linked to parvovirus B19, influenza, CMV and Epstein-Barr virus. Cytomegalovirus status was reported to be diagnosed by the classifier with high specificity and sensitivity in both the original and validation cohorts. Because counts were too low, more than 15 rarely observed V segments, including chromosome 9 orphons, were excluded from the earlier analysis of 587 of the donors. Immune exposure information for the cohort was limited to CMV serostatus. Because HLA typing was unavailable for some donors at each locus, only the typed subset was used in association tests. A few of the identified cytomegalovirus-associated TCR beta chains were confirmed in vitro to be specific for cytomegalovirus antigens. While some public TCRs were present in many individuals, most TCR sequences turned up only very rarely across donors. According to the authors, the approach could potentially be generalized to other disease states and immunological phenotypes. V-gene and J-gene trimming of TCR beta chains was associated with a missense DCLRE1C variant in a later genetic analysis, and the association was replicated in an independent cohort. The 87-base-pair reads could not distinguish some IMGT-functional V segments, including TRBV6-2 and TRBV6-3, so those segments were excluded. The sequencing pipeline was judged likely to have produced a cluster of highly shared sequence variants as a technical artifact. In a later analysis, the rate of TCR association differed among HLA loci, with DRB1 alleles having the most associated TCRs and HLA-C alleles having the fewest. This cohort had only TCR beta chains sequenced, and the lack of alpha or paired-chain data limited which features could be detected. The study gave a list of under 200 TCR beta chains associated with cytomegalovirus. In an earlier analysis of some 640 of the donors, most TCR beta V segments were observed in productive rearrangements about 90% or about 30% of the time, broadly matching IMGT annotations. Sequencing depth was assumed to be roughly uniform across donors in the presence/absence analyses, though that assumption may not hold. When HLA alleles, especially DR and DQ, strongly co-occurred, TCR associations were difficult to assign to individual alleles. Most CMV-associated TCR beta chains appeared to be HLA-restricted in a later analysis, and the HLA associations seemed to be driven largely by CMV exposure. According to a later genetic analysis, donors in an Asian-associated ancestry cluster had fewer N-insertions in productive TCRs than the approximately 630-donor mean. Linkage disequilibrium might explain the correlated functional status among segregating V segments, but an unknown experimental factor could not be excluded.

Trimming leaves V shorter by 4 bases and J shorter by 7 bases, with the junction holding 9 bases beyond the gene matches. Based on the germline V gene, the CDR1 and CDR2 sequences are SGHTS and YDEGEE. The CDR3 goes from the cysteine to the phenylalanine over 14 residues. Only the CDR3 portion is preserved as DNA: 42 bases, with reading frame beginning at the first base. Library generation was performed with the immunoSEQ multiplex PCR assay. For the multiplex PCR, a mixture combining 60 forward primers for TCR Vbeta segments and 13 reverse primers for TCR Jbeta segments was used. The CDR3 region of rearranged TCR beta genes was amplified from genomic DNA by a multiplex PCR assay. The amplified TCR beta libraries were sequenced on the Illumina HiSeq System as 87-base-pair reads. The original methods were these. A later analysis tallied roughly 76 million unique TCR beta chains across the 650 to 750 repertoires, and approximately 12 million of those chains were shared by two or more donors. Raw reads were error-corrected and collapsed into unique sequences by a nearest-neighbor algorithm in which closely related sequences were merged to remove PCR and sequencing errors. V, D and J gene segments were assigned by aligning CDR3 sequences to IMGT reference sequences. For a sequence to be retained, a match of at least six nucleotides to both a V gene segment and a J gene segment was required. Rearrangements were called productive when the CDR3 lacked stop codons and stayed in frame with V and J; all others were non-productive. CDR3 was defined according to IMGT convention as the region running from the second conserved V-encoded cysteine to the conserved J-encoded phenylalanine. Sequences without an unambiguous match to a single V gene segment were excluded from the earlier analysis of 450 to 650 of the donors. In an earlier analysis of approximately 550 of the donors, V segments were called functional above 56.7% productive rearrangements and were called segregating when the between-donor standard deviation exceeded 5%. To diagnose cytomegalovirus status from the catalog of TCR beta chain sequences, a statistical classification framework was built. V and J gene assignment, in a later analysis, came from comparing TCR nucleotide sequences with IMGT/GENE-DB human TR gene sequences. Using the TCRdist pipeline, a later analysis assigned CDR3 sequences along with most-parsimonious VDJ recombination scenarios. In a later analysis, every TCR beta chain was defined by the combination of its CDR3 amino acid sequence and its V-gene family, and reads without a unique V-gene family were dropped. A later analysis removed 550 to 700 highly shared, low-generation-probability nucleotide sequences to deal with suspected cross-contamination and a sequencing artifact. In a later analysis, a clonal expansion index was calculated for each public chain from normalized within-repertoire ranks of inferred template counts. In a later analysis, generation probabilities were computed with a VDJ recombination model fitted to out-of-frame rearrangements, and the resulting probabilities were checked against IGoR. A later analysis scored TCR-TCR, TCR-HLA and TCR-CMV co-occurrence with hypergeometric tests, applying a repertoire-size bias correction to TCR pairs. False discovery rates were estimated in a later analysis by permuting HLA or CMV assignments 20 times. A later analysis grouped co-occurring TCRs with DBSCAN, adding TCRdist sequence similarity when clustering within HLA-allele-positive subsets. Co-occurrence clustering excluded repertoires with fewer than 30,000 or more than 120,000 public chains, plus five with anomalous nucleotide sharing. Held by TCRdb, this immuneACCESS table contains in-frame sequences only and omits some clones. Under half of the omission traces to an unresolved V gene where checked; the cause of the rest is unknown. V and J calls and clone size come straight from that table; D and trimming were deduced from the DNA. This sample gives roughly 110,000 clones in total; roughly 70% of them show up just once. Of the sample, roughly 8.3% falls within the top ten clones.

This chain joins TRBV5-8 to TRBJ2-5; 8 of the junction bases match TRBD2. The sequenced material came from PBMCs. The receptor's source is a man aged 18 to 30 in good health and CMV-seropositive. Read as DNA, the sequence is TGTGCCAGCAGCCACGGACTAGCCCCATGGACCCAGTACTTC. The encoded protein is CASSHGLAPWTQYF.